The 23 T cell receptor beta chains reported below all come from one sample, sequenced in a study of blood T cells in healthy people across ages (dated by TCRdb to the mid-2010s). Libraries were built with 5' RACE. TCRdb names Illumina HiSeq 2500 as the instrument used. A second 7 to 11 cycle PCR used a sample-barcoded 5' primer and a J-beta primer mix. The raw public data were reprocessed by TCRdb itself: fastp quality trimming at Q25, MiXCR clonotype calling, in-frame beta chains only. For every CDR3 protein sequence, its rows merge into one entry that carries the most common genes and DNA. Within this sample are about 720,000 distinct CDR3 sequences, with about 25% of them counted one time only. Under 4% of the sample lies in the top ten. This sample was also put to use in a study of T cells of mothers and their children.

The sample was blood. The receptor set was obtained from a boy aged 5-17 years in good health.

A few counts support this clonotype. CDR3 in amino acids: CSVAGGGSNEQFF. The CDR3, as DNA: TGCAGCGTTGCGGGCGGGGGGTCGAATGAGCAGTTCTTC. The chain couples TRBV29-1 to TRBJ2-1; 8 positions agree with TRBD2. The CDR3 totals 13 residues. Trimming took 4 bases from V and 7 from J; bases not matched to a gene: 6. The germline V gene has CDR1 SQVTM and CDR2 ANQGSEA.

This chain joins TRBV9 and TRBJ2-7; TRBD2 agrees at 10 bases. The CDR3 consists of 20 residues. J gave up 4 bases and V 3 bases, and 22 bases lay outside the gene matches. Germline values: CDR1 SGDLS, CDR2 YYNGEE. The CDR3 sequence is CASSEGGGLERGGLGYEQYF. DNA for the CDR3: TGTGCCAGCAGCGAAGGCGGCGGGCTTGAGCGGGGGGGACTCGGGTACGAGCAGTACTTC. Filled out from reference TRBV9 and TRBJ2-7, the complete variable domain reads DSGVTQTPKHLITATGQRVTLRCSPRSGDLSVYWYQQSLDQGLQFLIQYYNGEERAKGNILERFSAQQFPDLHSELNLSSLELGDSALYFCASSEGGGLERGGLGYEQYFGPGTRLTVT.

This clonotype came up a few times. The J gene is TRBJ2-7, the V gene TRBV4-1; 10 nucleotides match TRBD2. Unmatched junction bases numbered 6, after V lost 5 bases and J lost 2 bases. CDR3 size: 15 residues. CDR1 MGHRA and CDR2 YSYEKL come from the germline V gene. The DNA for the CDR3 is TGCGCCAGCAGCTTTCCCGGGACTAGCGCCTACGAGCAGTACTTC. This sequence encodes CASSFPGTSAYEQYF.

V and J are TRBV28 and TRBJ2-1, with 12 bases matching TRBD2. With V trimmed by 3 bases and J by 12 bases, 6 bases remained unmatched. The CDR3 extends over 14 amino acids. Per the germline V gene, CDR1 is MDHEN and CDR2 is SYDVKM. CDR3 nucleotides: TGTGCCAGCAGTTTTCTAGCGGGAGGGCCAACGCAGTTCTTC. It translates to CASSFLAGGPTQFF.

The chain combines TRBV4-2 with TRBJ1-4, with unresolved D. Trimming left V 1 base short and J 11 bases short, with 17 bases between. Germline V lookup: CDR1 LGHNA, CDR2 YNFKEQ. This CDR3 is built from 15 residues. CDR3 bases: TGTGCCAGCAGCCAAGTCCCTCCCCGTTTCGGGAAACTGTTTTTT. Its protein product is CASSQVPPRFGKLFF.

Concerning this clonotype: One end of the junction does not line up with germline, which may come from a read error. The J gene is TRBJ2-5, the V gene TRBV18; D remains ambiguous. The CDR3 covers 12 residues. Per the germline V gene, CDR1 is KGHSH and CDR2 is LQKENI. CDR3: CASSLSQEAQYF. CDR3 DNA sequence: TGTGCCAGCTCACTCTCACAAGAGGCCCAGTACTTC. Full variable domain (remainder filled in from reference TRBV18 and TRBJ2-5): NAGVMQNPRHLVRRRGQEARLRCSPMKGHSHVYWYRQLPEEGLKFMVYLQKENIIDESGMPKERFSAEFPKEGPSILRIQQVVRGDSAAYFCASSLSQEAQYFGPGTRLLVL.

This chain uses TRBV7-9 with TRBJ2-6; 8 bases are a match to TRBD2. With V trimmed by 5 bases and J by 0 bases, 9 bases remained unmatched. The CDR3 has 18 residues. CDR1 and CDR2 (germline): SEHNR, FQNEAQ (reference sequence). The CDR3 DNA reads as TGTGCCAGCAGCCCCATCGCCCTAGCGGGCTCTGGGGCCAACGTCCTGACTTTC. Its translation: CASSPIALAGSGANVLTF.

The rearrangement joins TRBV18 to TRBJ1-6; unclear D gene. CDR3 length: 13 residues. Germline V gene data show CDR1 as KGHSH and CDR2 as LQKENI. Trimming removed 5 bases from V and 10 bases from J, with 12 bases in between. The CDR3 reads CASSNSIWSPLHF. CDR3 sequence (DNA): TGTGCCAGCTCAAATAGTATTTGGTCACCCCTCCACTTT.

The V call is TRBV4-1, the J call TRBJ2-1; TRBD1 aligns across 7 bases. Trimming at V came to 9 bases and at J to 5 bases, leaving 13 bases not matched to a gene. This CDR3 is 15 amino acids long. CDR1 and CDR2 from the germline V gene are MGHRA and YSYEKL. This chain's CDR3 is CARRHGGQENNEQFF. The CDR3 coding sequence is TGCGCCAGAAGACATGGAGGACAGGAAAACAATGAGCAGTTCTTC.

The V call is TRBV29-1, the J call TRBJ2-7, with D maybe TRBD1 (6 bases). This CDR3 has 12 residues. V was clipped by 7 bases and J by 3 bases, with 13 bases between them. CDR1 is SQVTM, CDR2 ANQGSEA, per germline. In DNA, the CDR3 is TGCAGCGCTCAGGGGCGGATCTACGAGCAGTACTTC. The encoded protein is CSAQGRIYEQYF.

The genes are TRBV5-1 and TRBJ2-5; 11 bases agree with TRBD2. CDR3 length equals 16 residues. V trimming: 0 bases; J trimming: 2 bases; junction bases outside the gene matches: 3. The germline V gene encodes CDR1 SGHRS and CDR2 YFSETQ. The CDR3 DNA sequence: TGCGCCAGCAGCTTGGATCCTAGCGGGAGGCAAGAGACCCAGTACTTC. Amino acid sequence: CASSLDPSGRQETQYF.

This clonotype was counted only a few times. This chain's CDR3 is CSASRSQETQYF. The CDR3 DNA reads TGCAGTGCTAGCAGGAGTCAAGAGACCCAGTACTTC. V usage is TRBV20-1 and J usage is TRBJ2-5; D is unclear. V lost 3 bases and J 2 bases, leaving 7 bases between the germline ends. The germline V gene encodes CDR1 DFQATT and CDR2 SNEGSKA (reference sequence). The CDR3 totals 12 residues.

The rearrangement joins TRBV28 to TRBJ1-2; no definite D call. V was trimmed by 11 bases and J by 2 bases, leaving 21 bases between them. This CDR3 contains 15 residues. The V gene's germline CDR1 is MDHEN and CDR2 SYDVKM. Here the CDR3 DNA reads TGTGCCGTAGTTGGGCCAACCCGATACAACTATGGCTACACCTTC. Its translation: CAVVGPTRYNYGYTF.

This clonotype was counted a few times. The CDR3, as DNA: TGTGCCAGCAGTCCCAGCCCCGGGCGGGATTGGAATGAGCAGTTCTTC. Translating gives CASSPSPGRDWNEQFF. The V and J genes are TRBV28 and TRBJ2-1, with D perhaps TRBD2 (6 bases). In germline, CDR1 is MDHEN, CDR2 SYDVKM. CDR3 length: 16 amino acids. V was trimmed by 5 bases and J by 7 bases, leaving 21 bases between them.

This clonotype was seen more than once but under ten times. The chain combines TRBV7-9 with TRBJ2-7, with TRBD1 identical over 11 bases. V was pared by 7 bases and J by 5 bases, with 7 bases of the junction left unmatched. CDR1 is SEHNR and CDR2 is FQNEAQ in the germline V gene (reference sequence). The CDR3 consists of 14 residues. CDR3 region: CASTLPGQGDEQYF. As DNA, the CDR3 is TGTGCCAGCACCCTTCCGGGACAGGGGGACGAGCAGTACTTC.

This clonotype came up once. J is TRBJ2-2 and V is TRBV20-1; a possible D gene is TRBD2 (7 bases). The length of the CDR3 is 19 residues. The germline CDR1 and CDR2 sequences are DFQATT and SNEGSKA (reference sequence). V was clipped by 0 bases and J by 0 bases, with 20 bases between them. The CDR3: CSARDAEGGGYANTGELFF. As DNA, the CDR3 is TGCAGTGCTAGAGATGCAGAGGGAGGGGGGTACGCGAACACCGGGGAGCTGTTTTTT.

The V gene is TRBV27, the J gene TRBJ2-2; D is possibly TRBD2 (6 bases). V dropped 5 bases and J dropped 13 bases, with 17 bases sitting between them. This CDR3 has 13 amino acids. CDR1 MNHEY and CDR2 SMNVEV come from the germline V gene (reference sequence). CDR3 coding DNA: TGTGCCAGCAGTGAGGGACTTCCCCAGGGGCTGTTTTTT. Translating it yields CASSEGLPQGLFF.

V gene TRBV29-1 combines with J gene TRBJ2-7; D remains unclear. The length of the CDR3 is 13 residues. With 8 bases removed from V and 2 bases from J, the gap between germline ends came to 16 bases. Germline assignment: CDR1 SQVTM and CDR2 ANQGSEA. CDR3 in amino acids: CSSLGVVTYEQYF. CDR3 nucleotide sequence: TGCAGCTCCTTGGGCGTTGTGACCTACGAGCAGTACTTC.

In its sample, this clonotype was seen once. The chain combines TRBV2 with TRBJ2-7, with 7 bases fitting TRBD1. With V trimmed by 9 bases and J by 5 bases, 10 bases remained unmatched. Germline V gene sequence: CDR1 SNHLY, CDR2 FYNNEI. The CDR3 sequence is 13 residues long. The CDR3 DNA follows: TGTGCCAGTTCCGGGACAGTTAAAAACGAGCAGTACTTC. It is translated as CASSGTVKNEQYF. The variable domain in full, with the rest retrieved from reference TRBV2 and TRBJ2-7, is EPEVTQTPSHQVTQMGQEVILRCVPISNHLYFYWYRQILGQKVEFLVSFYNNEISEKSEIFDDQFSVERPDGSNFTLKIRSTKLEDSAMYFCASSGTVKNEQYFGPGTRLTVT.

This clonotype was counted only a few times. The rearrangement links TRBV6-5 to TRBJ1-1; D gene unclear. Germline-derived CDR1 and CDR2 are MNHEY and SVGAGI. The CDR3 spans 12 residues. The germline V and J ends were trimmed by 5 bases and 5 bases, with 9 bases remaining between them. CDR3 in amino acids: CASSNRLTEAFF. CDR3 coding DNA: TGTGCCAGCAGTAATCGACTGACTGAAGCTTTCTTT.

Details on this clonotype: Mismatch with germline at one junction end may stem from a read error. This chain uses TRBV3-1 with TRBJ2-7; 8 bases line up with TRBD1. Germline V lookup: CDR1 LGHDT, CDR2 YNNKEL (reference sequence). This CDR3 has 14 amino acids. Here the CDR3 DNA reads TGTGGCAGCAGCCGCGGACAGGGATCCATCGAGCAGTACTTC. Translation gives CGSSRGQGSIEQYF.

This clonotype was recorded only once. This chain connects TRBV11-2 to TRBJ2-5; 8 bases are a match to TRBD1. V lost 2 bases and J lost 1; bases outside the gene matches: 12. This CDR3 contains 18 residues. The germline V gene has CDR1 SGHAT and CDR2 FQNNGV. CDR3 region: CASSLYVSGQALQETQYF. DNA of the CDR3: TGTGCCAGCAGCTTATATGTGTCGGGACAGGCACTCCAAGAGACCCAGTACTTC. Full variable domain (rest looked up from reference TRBV11-2 and TRBJ2-5): EAGVAQSPRYKIIEKRQSVAFWCNPISGHATLYWYQQILGQGPKLLIQFQNNGVVDDSQLPKDRFSAERLKGVDSTLKIQPAKLEDSAVYLCASSLYVSGQALQETQYFGPGTRLLVL.

This clonotype has only a few counts. This chain links TRBV4-1 with TRBJ1-1; no clear D gene. Germline V lookup: CDR1 MGHRA, CDR2 YSYEKL. V was clipped by 6 bases and J by 1 base, with 12 bases between them. The CDR3 extends over 14 amino acids. The CDR3 DNA sequence: TGCGCCAGCAGGGGAGTTTTATCGAACACTGAAGCTTTCTTT. Its translation is CASRGVLSNTEAFF.